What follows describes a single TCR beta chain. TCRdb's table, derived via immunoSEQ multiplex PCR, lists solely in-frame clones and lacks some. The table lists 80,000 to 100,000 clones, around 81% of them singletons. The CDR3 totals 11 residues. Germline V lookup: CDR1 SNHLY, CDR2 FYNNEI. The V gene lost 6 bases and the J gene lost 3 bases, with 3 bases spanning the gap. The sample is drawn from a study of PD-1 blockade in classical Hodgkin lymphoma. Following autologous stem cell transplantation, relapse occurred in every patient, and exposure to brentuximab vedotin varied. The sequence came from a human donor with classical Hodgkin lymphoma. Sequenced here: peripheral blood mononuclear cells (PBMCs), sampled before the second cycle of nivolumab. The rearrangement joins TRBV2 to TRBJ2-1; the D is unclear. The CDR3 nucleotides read TGTGCCAGCAGGATCTACAATGAGCAGTTCTTC. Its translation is CASRIYNEQFF.